Listed below are T cell receptor beta chains from one sample, sequenced in a study of blood T cells in healthy people across ages. TCRdb used MiXCR to reprocess the 5' RACE reads, holding one entry per CDR3 protein. The table has approximately 780,000 distinct CDR3 sequences, roughly 24% seen once. These same records also appear under a second study, on T cells of mothers and their children.

The sample taken for sequencing was blood. The origin of the receptors is a boy aged 5-17 years in good health. CDR3s include the opening cysteine and the closing phenylalanine or tryptophan. D genes are given only for firm matches. Where a row states a size, it is once, few, many or the class of an expanded clone; other rows omit it.

j_gene: TRBJ2-1; v_gene: TRBV7-9; abundance: NA; d_gene: TRBD2; CDR3nt: TGTGCCAGCAGCTTAGGGGGACTAGCAATCGACGATGAGCAGTTCTTC; CDR3aa: CASSLGGLAIDDEQFF
j_gene: TRBJ2-3; v_gene: TRBV10-3; abundance: few; d_gene: NA; CDR3nt: TGTGCCATCACGGGAACAGAAGGCACAGATACGCAGTATTTT; CDR3aa: CAITGTEGTDTQYF
j_gene: TRBJ2-3; v_gene: TRBV18; abundance: NA; d_gene: TRBD2; CDR3nt: TGTGCCAGCTCCAGGACTAGCGGACACACAGATACGCAGTATTTT; CDR3aa: CASSRTSGHTDTQYF
j_gene: TRBJ1-2; v_gene: TRBV7-2; abundance: NA; d_gene: TRBD1; CDR3nt: TGTGCCAGCAGCGAAGGACAGGGCACATATGGCTACACCTTC; CDR3aa: CASSEGQGTYGYTF
j_gene: TRBJ2-7; v_gene: TRBV6-1; abundance: few; d_gene: TRBD1; CDR3nt: TGTGCCAGCAGCGTAGACAGGGACCTCTACGAGCAGTACTTC; CDR3aa: CASSVDRDLYEQYF
j_gene: TRBJ2-1; v_gene: TRBV5-1; abundance: few; d_gene: TRBD1; CDR3nt: TGCGCCAGCAGCTTTGGGACGGGACAGGGGTTTAATGAGCAGTTCTTC; CDR3aa: CASSFGTGQGFNEQFF
j_gene: TRBJ1-1; v_gene: TRBV6-2/TRBV6-3; abundance: few; d_gene: NA; CDR3nt: TGTGCCAGCAATCGCAGGTGGGACACTGAGGCTTTCTTT; CDR3aa: CASNRRWDTEAFF
j_gene: TRBJ2-3; v_gene: TRBV12-3/TRBV12-4; abundance: few; d_gene: NA; CDR3nt: TGTGCCAGCAGTAATTTCACAGATACGCAGTATTTT; CDR3aa: CASSNFTDTQYF
j_gene: TRBJ1-1; v_gene: TRBV5-1; abundance: NA; d_gene: NA; CDR3nt: TGCGCCAGCAGCTTGGCTAGCCAGTGGGGCTATAACACTGAAGCTTTCTTT; CDR3aa: CASSLASQWGYNTEAFF
j_gene: TRBJ1-1; v_gene: TRBV30; abundance: few; d_gene: NA; CDR3nt: TGTGCCTGGAGGGACCAGGGTTGGAATGAAGCTTTCTTT; CDR3aa: CAWRDQGWNEAFF
j_gene: TRBJ2-5; v_gene: TRBV12-3/TRBV12-4; abundance: NA; d_gene: TRBD2; CDR3nt: TGTGCCAGCAGTTCTAGCGGGGGGCGGAAGACCCAGTACTTC; CDR3aa: CASSSSGGRKTQYF
j_gene: TRBJ2-3; v_gene: TRBV4-3; abundance: few; d_gene: NA; CDR3nt: TGCGCCAGCAGCCAAGATTTCAGTTCTAGCACAGATACGCAGTATTTT; CDR3aa: CASSQDFSSSTDTQYF
j_gene: TRBJ1-2; v_gene: TRBV12-3/TRBV12-4; abundance: NA; d_gene: TRBD1; CDR3nt: TGTGCCAGCACCCCTCCGGGACAGGGGTCTGGCTACACCTTC; CDR3aa: CASTPPGQGSGYTF
j_gene: TRBJ2-3; v_gene: TRBV21-1; abundance: few; d_gene: NA; CDR3nt: TGTGCCAGTAGGCACAGGGGATCAGATACGCAGTATTTT; CDR3aa: CASRHRGSDTQYF
j_gene: TRBJ1-4; v_gene: TRBV5-4; abundance: few; d_gene: TRBD1; CDR3nt: TGTGCCAGCAGCCTGGACAGGGGGGTGGGGGAAAAACTGTTTTTT; CDR3aa: CASSLDRGVGEKLFF
j_gene: TRBJ2-2; v_gene: TRBV5-1; abundance: few; d_gene: NA; CDR3nt: TGCGCCAGCAGCTTTGGAACAGCGATCACCGGGGAGCTGTTTTTT; CDR3aa: CASSFGTAITGELFF
j_gene: TRBJ2-5; v_gene: TRBV12-3/TRBV12-4; abundance: many; d_gene: NA; CDR3nt: TGTGCCAGCAGTTTGGTTCTTTCGTACAGGGAAGTAAGCTCTCAAGAGACCCAGTACTTC; CDR3aa: CASSLVLSYREVSSQETQYF
j_gene: TRBJ2-5; v_gene: TRBV2; abundance: NA; d_gene: NA; CDR3nt: TGTGCCAGCAGTGAGGGCCGGGAAGAGACCCAGTACTTC; CDR3aa: CASSEGREETQYF
j_gene: TRBJ2-7; v_gene: TRBV10-3; abundance: NA; d_gene: NA; CDR3nt: TGTGCCATCAGTGGGGCAGGGGCTGAAGAGCAGTACTTC; CDR3aa: CAISGAGAEEQYF
j_gene: TRBJ2-7; v_gene: TRBV4-1; abundance: NA; d_gene: NA; CDR3nt: TGCGCCAGCAGCCAAGGCGGTAGTACGCACGAGCAGTACTTC; CDR3aa: CASSQGGSTHEQYF
j_gene: TRBJ1-2; v_gene: TRBV27; abundance: NA; d_gene: TRBD1; CDR3nt: TGTGCCAGCAGTTTCGAGAGGGGGCATGGCTACACCTTC; CDR3aa: CASSFERGHGYTF
j_gene: TRBJ2-4; v_gene: TRBV19; abundance: NA; d_gene: NA; CDR3nt: TGTGCCAGTAGTATACAGGCCTTAGCCAAAAACATTCAGTACTTC; CDR3aa: CASSIQALAKNIQYF
j_gene: TRBJ2-4; v_gene: TRBV28; abundance: many; d_gene: TRBD2; CDR3nt: TGTGCCAGCAGGAGCGGGGGGGCCAAAAACATTCAGTACTTC; CDR3aa: CASRSGGAKNIQYF
j_gene: TRBJ2-4; v_gene: TRBV4-1; abundance: NA; d_gene: TRBD2; CDR3nt: TGCGCCAGCAGCCATTCCGGGGGGTCGGGCAAAAACATTCAGTACTTC; CDR3aa: CASSHSGGSGKNIQYF
j_gene: TRBJ2-7; v_gene: TRBV3-1; abundance: NA; d_gene: NA; CDR3nt: TGCGCCAGCAGCCAAGCCGGGACGGGAGTCGGGGAGCAGTACTTC; CDR3aa: CASSQAGTGVGEQYF
j_gene: TRBJ2-7; v_gene: TRBV27; abundance: few; d_gene: NA; CDR3nt: TGTGCCAGCAGTTTAGCGAAGGACAGCTACGAGCAGTACTTC; CDR3aa: CASSLAKDSYEQYF
j_gene: TRBJ2-2; v_gene: TRBV7-8; abundance: few; d_gene: NA; CDR3nt: TGTGCCAGCAGCTTAGTTCCACAGGGATTGAACACCGGGGAGCTGTTTTTT; CDR3aa: CASSLVPQGLNTGELFF
j_gene: TRBJ1-1; v_gene: TRBV5-6; abundance: few; d_gene: NA; CDR3nt: TGTGCCAGCAGCGGGGGAACGGCTGTAAGGCTTCCTGAAGCTTTCTTT; CDR3aa: CASSGGTAVRLPEAFF
j_gene: TRBJ1-2; v_gene: TRBV6-1; abundance: NA; d_gene: TRBD1; CDR3nt: TGTGCCAGCAGCGGGACAGGGGGCATTGGGAAGGGCTACACCTTC; CDR3aa: CASSGTGGIGKGYTF
j_gene: TRBJ2-2; v_gene: TRBV5-1; abundance: few; d_gene: TRBD1; CDR3nt: TGCGCCAGTAGCTTGGGGACAGGCCCCGGGGAGCTGTTTTTT; CDR3aa: CASSLGTGPGELFF
j_gene: TRBJ2-1; v_gene: TRBV4-2; abundance: NA; d_gene: TRBD2; CDR3nt: TGTGCCAGCAGTTATCAGCGGGGCCTTAGGTATGAGCAGTTCTTC; CDR3aa: CASSYQRGLRYEQFF
j_gene: TRBJ2-5; v_gene: TRBV5-1; abundance: NA; d_gene: NA; CDR3nt: TGCGCCAGCAACGGGGAGGCAGGGGAGACCCAGTACTTC; CDR3aa: CASNGEAGETQYF
j_gene: TRBJ2-7; v_gene: TRBV2; abundance: NA; d_gene: TRBD2; CDR3nt: TGTGCCAGCGTTGGGGGGGCCTACGAGCAGTACTTC; CDR3aa: CASVGGAYEQYF
j_gene: TRBJ2-5; v_gene: TRBV3-1; abundance: NA; d_gene: TRBD1; CDR3nt: TGTGCCAGCAGGGTCCAGGGGGCCAACAAAGAGACCCAGTACTTC; CDR3aa: CASRVQGANKETQYF
j_gene: TRBJ2-6; v_gene: TRBV10-3; abundance: NA; d_gene: NA; CDR3nt: TGTGCCATCAGTGGTTCGGCGGGTCCCGGGGCCAACGTCCTGACTTTC; CDR3aa: CAISGSAGPGANVLTF
j_gene: TRBJ2-7; v_gene: TRBV3-1; abundance: NA; d_gene: NA; CDR3nt: TGTGCCAGCAGCCGGGCGGGAAGGCGCTACGAGCAGTACTTC; CDR3aa: CASSRAGRRYEQYF
j_gene: TRBJ2-2; v_gene: TRBV7-9; abundance: few; d_gene: NA; CDR3nt: TGTGCCAGCAGCATTAAAGCCGGGAACACCGGGGAGCTGTTTTTT; CDR3aa: CASSIKAGNTGELFF
j_gene: TRBJ2-7; v_gene: TRBV7-6; abundance: NA; d_gene: NA; CDR3nt: TGTGCCAGCAGCTTCAGTCGGGGCGCCCCCTACGAGCAGTACTTC; CDR3aa: CASSFSRGAPYEQYF
j_gene: TRBJ2-6; v_gene: TRBV7-3; abundance: once; d_gene: NA; CDR3nt: TGTGCCAGCAGCTTATTGGGTGGGGTTCTGTCTGGGGCCAACGTCCTGACTTTC; CDR3aa: CASSLLGGVLSGANVLTF
j_gene: TRBJ1-1; v_gene: TRBV20-1; abundance: few; d_gene: NA; CDR3nt: TGCAGTGCTAGAGTCGCGGGGGCGGCCGCTTTCTTT; CDR3aa: CSARVAGAAAFF
j_gene: TRBJ1-2; v_gene: TRBV27; abundance: NA; d_gene: TRBD1; CDR3nt: TGTGCCAGCAGAAAGACAGGGGAAAGCTACACCTTC; CDR3aa: CASRKTGESYTF
j_gene: TRBJ1-5; v_gene: TRBV20-1; abundance: NA; d_gene: NA; CDR3nt: TGCAGTGCTAGGCAGGGCTACAATCAGCCCCAGCATTTT; CDR3aa: CSARQGYNQPQHF
j_gene: TRBJ1-4; v_gene: TRBV6-1; abundance: NA; d_gene: NA; CDR3nt: TGTGCCAGCAGTGAAGGGTGGGGTTGGACTAATGAAAAACTGTTTTTT; CDR3aa: CASSEGWGWTNEKLFF
j_gene: TRBJ2-1; v_gene: TRBV7-8; abundance: few; d_gene: NA; CDR3nt: TGTGCCAGTGGAGGGGATTCCTACAATGAGCAGTTCTTC; CDR3aa: CASGGDSYNEQFF
j_gene: TRBJ2-7; v_gene: TRBV9; abundance: NA; d_gene: TRBD1; CDR3nt: TGTGCCAGCAGCGTAGACGGGACAGGGATCGACGAGCAGTACTTC; CDR3aa: CASSVDGTGIDEQYF
j_gene: TRBJ1-4; v_gene: TRBV5-1; abundance: NA; d_gene: NA; CDR3nt: TGCGCCAGGCAAGCCTTGGGCGAGATCTTAGAAAAACTGTTTTTT; CDR3aa: CARQALGEILEKLFF
j_gene: TRBJ1-3; v_gene: TRBV3-1; abundance: NA; d_gene: TRBD1; CDR3nt: TGTGCCAGCAGGCTACAGGGGGACTCTGGAAACACCATATATTTT; CDR3aa: CASRLQGDSGNTIYF
j_gene: TRBJ1-5; v_gene: TRBV27; abundance: few; d_gene: NA; CDR3nt: TGTGCCAGCAGTTTATGGGGGCCTGGGCCCCAGCATTTT; CDR3aa: CASSLWGPGPQHF
j_gene: TRBJ2-7; v_gene: TRBV23-1; abundance: NA; d_gene: NA; CDR3nt: TGCGCCGGGGCCCGTTTGAGGGGGGGCCACGAGCAGTACTTC; CDR3aa: CAGARLRGGHEQYF
j_gene: TRBJ1-2; v_gene: TRBV21-1; abundance: NA; d_gene: NA; CDR3nt: TGTGCCAGCCCTTCAACGAGGGGAGATGGCTACACCTTC; CDR3aa: CASPSTRGDGYTF